Listed below are T cell receptor beta chains from one sample, sequenced in a study of blood T cell repertoires in COVID-19. Only in-frame clones appear in the TCRdb table, and some are missing; sequencing was by immunoSEQ multiplex PCR. The sample contains approximately 170,000 clones, 88% of which appear only once. What was sequenced was peripheral blood. The receptors come from a man under 40 with acute or convalescent COVID-19. CDR3s include the opening cysteine and the closing phenylalanine or tryptophan. D genes are given only for firm matches.

J	D	length	V	CDR3
TRBJ1-5	TRBD1	15	TRBV9	CASSVGQGGNQPQHF
TRBJ1-2	TRBD1	15	TRBV5-4	CASSLPQGADYGYTF
TRBJ1-5	-	13	TRBV27	CASSFQGIQPQHF
TRBJ1-2	-	13	TRBV3-1/TRBV3-2	CASSQDSSYGYTF
TRBJ2-1	TRBD2	15	TRBV6-5	CASRGGAGSYNEQFF
TRBJ1-2	TRBD1	14	TRBV19	CASSIRTGSYGYTF
TRBJ1-6	-	14	TRBV5-3	CARSFFGGDSPLHF
TRBJ1-2	-	13	TRBV7-9	CASSQRQSYGYTF
TRBJ2-7	-	12	TRBV5-1	CASSGGTYEQYF
TRBJ2-1	TRBD1	16	TRBV7-7	CASSPGQGASGNEQFF
TRBJ2-1	TRBD2	15	TRBV7-2	CASSYSTSAYNEQFF
TRBJ1-4	TRBD1	18	TRBV25-1	CASSERRTGGARSEKLFF
TRBJ2-5	-	15	TRBV5-1	CASSLGSASGETQYF
TRBJ1-4	TRBD1	13	TRBV27	CASADRLNEKLFF
TRBJ1-3	-	13	TRBV28	CASSQLSGNTIYF
TRBJ2-7	TRBD2	18	TRBV5-1	CASSLLTSGGDYSDEQYF
TRBJ1-2	-	15	TRBV5-1	CASSTGIVSNYGYTF
TRBJ2-6	TRBD1	17	TRBV9	CASSVGVRGRGANVLTF
TRBJ2-2	-	11	TRBV11-2	CASSPTVGLFF
TRBJ2-3	TRBD2	18	TRBV5-5	CASSPGLVKGGFTDTQYF
TRBJ2-2	TRBD2	16	TRBV6-6	CASTTSGGTDTGELFF
TRBJ2-1	TRBD2	15	TRBV5-1	CASSEAGGNKNEQFF
TRBJ2-4	-	14	TRBV27	CASSQLLAKNIQYF
TRBJ1-1	TRBD1	13	TRBV30	CAWTRDRNTEAFF
TRBJ2-1	TRBD2	16	TRBV18	CASSPPSGSDLNEQFF
TRBJ2-7	-	16	TRBV5-4	CASSDAHTGPQYEQYF
TRBJ2-2	-	16	TRBV30	CAWISGRVLKTGELFF
TRBJ1-2	TRBD1	13	TRBV19	CASSDRGNYGYTF
TRBJ2-7	-	13	TRBV27	CASRLDRVREQYF
TRBJ1-3	-	15	TRBV18	CASSPPFTIGNTIYF
TRBJ1-3	-	14	TRBV2	CASRLQDSGNTIYF
TRBJ2-7	-	14	TRBV10-3	CAIREPGQTYEQYF
TRBJ1-6	TRBD1	16	TRBV18	CASSPMDRGHNSPLHF
TRBJ1-6	-	12	TRBV10-3	CAIGTGDSPLHF
TRBJ2-5	TRBD1	15	TRBV7-7	CASSTQLRGLETQYF
TRBJ1-5	-	13	TRBV6-5	CANSAVGGQPQHF
TRBJ2-2	-	15	TRBV30	CAWSVGQGGTGELFF
TRBJ1-1	-	10	TRBV20-1	CSARTEEPFF
TRBJ1-1	-	13	TRBV9	CASSVDSRTEAFF
TRBJ2-7	TRBD1	13	TRBV3-1/TRBV3-2	CASRQQGSYEQYF
TRBJ2-5	-	15	TRBV3-1/TRBV3-2	CASSQPTGRQETQYF
TRBJ1-1	-	14	TRBV28	CASTGIMLTGRAFF
TRBJ2-1	TRBD1	16	TRBV19	CASSKWTGQTKNEQFF
TRBJ1-4	TRBD1	15	TRBV5-4	CASSRRDRRDEKLFF
TRBJ1-1	-	13	TRBV28	CTTRASLNTEAFF
TRBJ1-5	TRBD1	16	TRBV7-8	CASSIDRGQSNQPQHF
TRBJ1-2	-	13	TRBV30	CAWSVGGTFGYTF
TRBJ2-1	TRBD1	16	TRBV28	CASSPRGQGRADEQFF
TRBJ2-3	TRBD2	18	TRBV7-9	CASSSTEEAGGSTDTQYF
TRBJ1-5	-	13	TRBV28	CASTTNPNQPQHF
TRBJ2-2	TRBD2	14	TRBV10-3	CATAGTSYPGELFF
TRBJ2-7	TRBD1	12	TRBV5-1	CASHGQGYEQYF
TRBJ1-2	TRBD1	17	TRBV4-1	CASSQGSTGTGVAGYTF
TRBJ2-5	-	14	TRBV2	CASTSAVGVETQYF
TRBJ2-3	TRBD2	16	TRBV6-1	CASSGRVAGGGDTQYF
TRBJ1-6	TRBD1	12	TRBV28	CASQGVNSPLHF
TRBJ1-1	TRBD1	11	TRBV18	CASSRDREAFF
TRBJ2-5	TRBD2	16	TRBV30	CAWAWFGREGQETQYF